This is a list of T cell receptor beta chains from one sample in a study of blood T cell repertoires in COVID-19. Clones were sequenced by immunoSEQ multiplex PCR, and TCRdb holds only the in-frame ones, with some missing. Here the sample spans roughly 150,000 clones, 70% to 90% being singletons. The sequenced sample consisted of peripheral blood. Receptor source: a woman aged 55-70 years with COVID-19, enrolled during active disease. Each CDR3 is given with its conserved first and last residue. D genes are given only for firm matches. Clone size appears in some rows only: once, few, many, or a class for an expanded clone.

V gene	J gene	D gene	clone size	CDR3 protein	CDR3 DNA
TRBV5-1	TRBJ1-4	NA	once	CASRDQGLVNEKLFF	TGCGCCAGCAGAGACCAGGGATTGGTTAATGAAAAACTGTTTTTT
TRBV2	TRBJ2-3	TRBD1	once	CASTRDRGTDTQYF	TGTGCCAGCACCAGGGACAGGGGAACAGATACGCAGTATTTT
TRBV4-2	TRBJ1-1	NA	once	CASSQDPVGTEAFF	TGTGCCAGCAGCCAAGATCCGGTTGGCACTGAAGCTTTCTTT
TRBV7-3	TRBJ2-1	TRBD2	NA	CASSHGTSGYNEQFF	TGTGCCAGCAGCCACGGGACTAGCGGGTACAATGAGCAGTTCTTC
TRBV29-1	TRBJ1-1	NA	NA	CSGRQVETEAFF	TGCAGCGGAAGACAGGTGGAGACTGAAGCTTTCTTT
TRBV30	TRBJ1-1	NA	NA	CAWMNQGGTEAFF	TGTGCCTGGATGAATCAGGGAGGGACTGAAGCTTTCTTT
TRBV15	TRBJ2-1	TRBD2	NA	CATSREGGLAGVEQFF	TGTGCCACCAGCAGAGAGGGGGGTTTAGCGGGAGTAGAGCAGTTCTTC
TRBV6-6	TRBJ2-3	TRBD2	NA	CASSYSRGVDTQYF	TGTGCCAGCAGTTACTCTCGGGGGGTAGATACGCAGTATTTT
TRBV19	TRBJ1-1	NA	NA	CASSIGVVGQNTEAFF	TGTGCCAGCAGTATAGGAGTGGTGGGACAGAACACTGAAGCTTTCTTT
TRBV7-9	TRBJ2-3	TRBD2	NA	CASSSGLAGARTDTQYF	TGTGCCAGCAGCTCGGGACTAGCGGGAGCACGCACAGATACGCAGTATTTT
TRBV6-5	TRBJ2-5	NA	NA	CASSYGGSDQETQYF	TGTGCCAGCAGTTACGGGGGGTCAGACCAAGAGACCCAGTACTTC
TRBV6-5	TRBJ2-7	TRBD1	NA	CASRQGVYEQYF	TGTGCCAGCCGACAGGGTGTCTACGAGCAGTACTTC
TRBV4-1	TRBJ2-2	NA	NA	CASSQDRGRDTGELFF	TGCGCCAGCAGCCAAGACAGGGGTAGGGACACCGGGGAGCTGTTTTTT
TRBV7-8	TRBJ2-1	TRBD1	NA	CASSTTGETYNEQFF	TGTGCCAGCAGCACTACAGGGGAAACCTACAATGAGCAGTTCTTC
TRBV10-3	TRBJ2-2	NA	NA	CAIKARGTGELFF	TGTGCCATCAAGGCCAGGGGCACCGGGGAGCTGTTTTTT
TRBV5-1	TRBJ1-6	TRBD1	NA	CASSPRGGNNSPLHF	TGCGCCAGCAGCCCCCGAGGGGGCAATAATTCACCCCTCCACTTT
TRBV7-3	TRBJ2-3	NA	NA	CASSSYAPDTQYF	TGTGCCAGCAGCTCGTATGCGCCCGATACGCAGTATTTT
TRBV14	TRBJ1-1	NA	NA	CASSLITGRATEAFF	TGTGCCAGCAGTTTGATCACTGGGAGGGCCACTGAAGCTTTCTTT
TRBV19	TRBJ2-3	TRBD2	NA	CASSVAGVHTDTQYF	TGTGCCAGTAGTGTAGCGGGGGTCCACACAGATACGCAGTATTTT
TRBV7-9	TRBJ1-4	NA	NA	CASSLVTSTNEKLFF	TGTGCCAGCAGCTTAGTCACTTCAACTAATGAAAAACTGTTTTTT
TRBV19	TRBJ1-5	TRBD1	NA	CASSSGGQGFRQPQHF	TGTGCCAGTAGTTCGGGGGGACAGGGATTTCGTCAGCCCCAGCATTTT
TRBV18	TRBJ1-4	TRBD1	NA	CASSPPSRQGKKLFF	TGTGCCAGCTCACCACCTTCTAGACAGGGCAAAAAACTGTTTTTT
TRBV2	TRBJ1-5	TRBD1	NA	CASRTTGGVQPQHF	TGTGCCAGCCGGACTACAGGGGGCGTTCAGCCCCAGCATTTT
TRBV6-5	TRBJ1-1	NA	NA	CASSPPGQEAFF	TGTGCCAGCAGCCCCCCCGGACAGGAAGCTTTCTTT
TRBV6-5	TRBJ2-3	TRBD2	NA	CASSPSGGAADTQYF	TGTGCCAGCAGCCCAAGCGGGGGGGCGGCAGATACGCAGTATTTT
TRBV7-9	TRBJ1-1	NA	NA	CASSSSPNTEAFF	TGTGCCAGCAGCTCGAGCCCGAACACTGAAGCTTTCTTT
TRBV9	TRBJ1-1	TRBD1	NA	CASSLGTVDRAFF	TGTGCCAGCAGCCTAGGGACAGTTGATCGAGCTTTCTTT
TRBV6-5	TRBJ1-5	NA	NA	CASSSSRYSNQPQHF	TGTGCCAGCAGCTCCTCGCGTTATAGCAATCAGCCCCAGCATTTT
TRBV19	TRBJ2-2	TRBD1	NA	CASTRKTGANTGELFF	TGTGCCAGTACCCGCAAAACAGGGGCGAACACCGGGGAGCTGTTTTTT
TRBV24-1	TRBJ2-1	NA	NA	CATSDKTGVLNEQFF	TGTGCCACCAGTGATAAGACAGGAGTTTTAAATGAGCAGTTCTTC
TRBV14	TRBJ2-6	NA	NA	CASSQANWGANVLTF	TGTGCCAGCAGCCAAGCCAACTGGGGGGCCAACGTCCTGACTTTC
TRBV5-4	TRBJ2-3	NA	once	CASSLRGAGTDTQYF	TGTGCCAGCAGCTTACGGGGGGCCGGGACAGATACGCAGTATTTT
TRBV2	TRBJ1-5	NA	NA	CASSEMRIYSNQPQHF	TGTGCCAGCAGTGAAATGCGCATTTATAGCAATCAGCCCCAGCATTTT
TRBV23-1	TRBJ1-4	TRBD1	NA	CASKTWTGSKLFF	TGCGCCAGCAAAACCTGGACAGGGTCAAAACTGTTTTTT
TRBV7-9	TRBJ2-5	NA	few	CASSLNQGRETQYF	TGTGCCAGCAGCTTAAATCAGGGGCGGGAGACCCAGTACTTC
TRBV29-1	TRBJ1-4	NA	NA	CSVSGVGEKLFF	TGCAGCGTTTCAGGGGTGGGGGAAAAACTGTTTTTT
TRBV6-1	TRBJ1-5	NA	NA	CASSESGNQPQHF	TGTGCCAGCAGTGAGTCAGGCAATCAGCCCCAGCATTTT
TRBV5-1	TRBJ2-1	NA	NA	CASSLTGPVNEQFF	TGCGCCAGCAGCTTGACAGGGCCAGTCAATGAGCAGTTCTTC
TRBV25-1	TRBJ1-2	NA	NA	CASSESVYGYTF	TGTGCCAGCAGTGAATCAGTCTATGGCTACACCTTC
TRBV15	TRBJ1-5	NA	NA	CATSISRQVNQPQHF	TGTGCCACCAGCATCTCCCGACAGGTTAATCAGCCCCAGCATTTT
TRBV25-1	TRBJ1-1	TRBD1	NA	CASSEYSDRGFTEAFF	TGTGCCAGCAGTGAATACTCCGACAGGGGGTTTACTGAAGCTTTCTTT
TRBV12-5	TRBJ1-1	TRBD1	NA	CASGLPLTGGTEAFF	TGTGCTAGTGGTTTGCCACTAACAGGGGGTACTGAAGCTTTCTTT
TRBV3-1/TRBV3-2	TRBJ1-3	TRBD1	NA	CASSQGEGQSSGNTIYF	TGTGCCAGCAGCCAAGGAGAGGGACAGAGCTCTGGAAACACCATATATTTT
TRBV5-1	TRBJ2-7	TRBD2	few	CASSFLSGKSYEQYF	TGCGCCAGCAGCTTTCTAAGCGGGAAATCCTACGAGCAGTACTTC
TRBV5-1	TRBJ1-1	NA	NA	CASSLVPFRNTEAFF	TGCGCCAGCAGCTTGGTTCCTTTTCGTAACACTGAAGCTTTCTTT
TRBV27	TRBJ2-1	NA	few	CASRPAVPLRNEQFF	TGTGCCAGCAGGCCGGCCGTTCCCTTGAGGAATGAGCAGTTCTTC